Listed here are 11 T cell receptor beta chains from one sample, sequenced in a study of blood T cell repertoires in COVID-19 (dated by TCRdb to about 2020). Libraries came from the immunoSEQ multiplex PCR assay. Not all clones reach the TCRdb copy of this immuneACCESS table, which keeps in-frame sequences only. Checked studies attribute under half of the gap to unresolved V genes and leave the rest unexplained. A total of approximately 140,000 clones appear in this sample, roughly 79% of them only once. The ten biggest clones cover more than 7% of the sample. The sequencing sample was made of peripheral blood. Receptors were obtained from a human donor with acute or convalescent COVID-19. The donor label of this sample is uncertain.

The DNA for the CDR3 is TGTGCCAGCAGCTTGGATGGGACTTGGTATGGCTACACCTTC. Translating it yields CASSLDGTWYGYTF. The chain employs TRBV5-5 and TRBJ1-2; perhaps TRBD1 as D (5 bases). Germline V lookup: CDR1 SGHKS, CDR2 YYEKEE (reference sequence). Trimming removed 0 bases at V and 5 bases at J, with 11 bases between. This CDR3 is built from 14 residues.

The chain is built from TRBV7-9 and TRBJ1-4; TRBD1 matches 7 bases. There are 15 residues in the CDR3. V was pared by 5 bases and J by 6 bases, with 9 bases of the junction left unmatched. CDR1 and CDR2 from the germline V gene are SEHNR and FQNEAQ (reference sequence). CDR3 protein: CASSRGQARDEKLFF. The DNA for the CDR3 is TGTGCCAGCAGCCGAGGACAGGCGAGGGATGAAAAACTGTTTTTT.

The CDR3 DNA sequence: TGTGCCAGCAGCTTAGGGGGGCTCCCCGGGGAGCTGTTTTTT. As protein: CASSLGGLPGELFF. The chain has TRBV7-6 and TRBJ2-2, with D tentatively TRBD1 (6 bases). The CDR3 extends over 14 amino acids. Germline V gives CDR1 SGHVS, CDR2 FNYEAQ. The ends were cut back, 1 base at V and 6 bases at J, with 9 bases in the middle.

V gene TRBV7-2 combines with J gene TRBJ2-1; tentative D call: TRBD2 (7 bases). The CDR3 is 13 amino acids. V was trimmed by 3 bases and J by 8 bases, leaving 11 bases between them. Per the germline V gene, CDR1 is SGHTA and CDR2 is FQGNSA. Written as DNA, the CDR3 is TGTGCCAGCAGCTTTACGGGGGGCGATGAGCAGTTCTTC. Protein sequence: CASSFTGGDEQFF.

The genes are TRBV19 and TRBJ1-5, with 7 bases identical to TRBD1. The CDR3 runs to 13 residues. Germline lookup yields CDR1 LNHDA and CDR2 SQIVND (reference sequence). The V gene end was trimmed by 5 bases and the J gene end by 7 bases; junction bases not matched to a gene: 5. The CDR3 coding sequence is TGTGCCAGTAGTGACAGGGAAGGCCAGCCCCAGCATTTT. The encoded protein is CASSDREGQPQHF.

This chain connects TRBV30 to TRBJ2-7; no clear D gene. CDR1 GTSNPN and CDR2 SVGIG come from the germline V gene (reference sequence). This CDR3 is 16 amino acids long. The V end was cut by 0 bases, the J end by 7 bases, with 22 bases between. The CDR3 protein is CAWSVHLNPDWREQYF. CDR3 DNA sequence: TGTGCCTGGAGTGTACATTTGAACCCTGACTGGCGGGAGCAGTACTTC.

V and J are TRBV21-1 and TRBJ1-1; the DNA was not compared with TRBD1, the D call given in the table. TRBV21-1 is listed as a pseudogene. This CDR3 has 15 amino acids. DNA for the CDR3: TGTGCCAGCAGCAAAGTTGGCAGGGATCCCACTGAAGCTTTCTTT. It translates to CASSKVGRDPTEAFF.

The V gene is TRBV6-5, the J gene TRBJ1-2; 9 bases are shared with TRBD1. Germline V gives CDR1 MNHEY, CDR2 SVGAGI. Germline trimming cut 0 bases from V and 10 bases from J; bases unmatched to any gene: 6. The CDR3 is 14 residues long. CDR3 amino acids: CASSYSGTGTDYTF. The CDR3 DNA follows: TGTGCCAGCAGTTACTCTGGGACAGGGACGGACTACACCTTC.

The chain is built from TRBV11-2 and TRBJ2-7, with D maybe TRBD1 (5 bases). The V gene lost 3 bases and the J gene lost 4 bases, with 7 bases spanning the gap. The CDR3 runs to 12 residues. Germline V gene data show CDR1 as SGHAT and CDR2 as FQNNGV. CDR3 bases: TGTGCCAGCAGCTTGGCAGGGTACGAGCAGTACGTC. Encoded protein: CASSLAGYEQYV.

V usage is TRBV19 and J usage is TRBJ1-1; tentative D call: TRBD1 (6 bases). The CDR3 consists of 13 residues. Trimming cost V 4 bases and J 5 bases, with 11 bases left between them. CDR1 and CDR2 from the germline V gene are LNHDA and SQIVND (reference sequence). The CDR3 nucleotides read TGTGCCAGTAGTAAGGCGAGGGGGACTGAAGCTTTCTTT. It codes for CASSKARGTEAFF.

V and J are TRBV2 and TRBJ2-6; D is possibly TRBD2 (7 bases). CDR3 length: 13 amino acids. V was trimmed by 11 bases and J by 4 bases, leaving 12 bases between them. Per the germline V gene, CDR1 is SNHLY and CDR2 is FYNNEI. The CDR3 DNA reads as TGTGCCGAAGGGGGGGACGGGGCCAACGTCCTGACTTTC. This codes for CAEGGDGANVLTF.